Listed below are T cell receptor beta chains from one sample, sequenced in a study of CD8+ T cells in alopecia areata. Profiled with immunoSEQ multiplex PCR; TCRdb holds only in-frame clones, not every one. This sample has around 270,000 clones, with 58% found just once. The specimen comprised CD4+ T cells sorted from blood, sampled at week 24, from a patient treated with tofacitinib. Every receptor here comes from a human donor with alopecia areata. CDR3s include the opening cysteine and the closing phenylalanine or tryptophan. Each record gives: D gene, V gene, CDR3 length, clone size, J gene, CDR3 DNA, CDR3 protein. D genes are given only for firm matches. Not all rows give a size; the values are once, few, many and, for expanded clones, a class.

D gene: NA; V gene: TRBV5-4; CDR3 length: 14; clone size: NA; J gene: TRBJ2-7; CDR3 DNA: TGTGCCAGCAGGGCCTCGAGACACCCTTACGAGCAGTACTTC; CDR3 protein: CASRASRHPYEQYF
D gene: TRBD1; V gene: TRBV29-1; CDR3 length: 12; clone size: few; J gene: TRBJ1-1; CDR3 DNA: TGCAGCGGGGACAGGGGGCGAACTGAAGCTTTCTTT; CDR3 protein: CSGDRGRTEAFF
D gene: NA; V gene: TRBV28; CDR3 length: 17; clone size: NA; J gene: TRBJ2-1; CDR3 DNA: TGTGCCAGCAGCGGACTCCCGAGAGGCAGATCCTACAATGAGCAGTTCTTC; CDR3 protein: CASSGLPRGRSYNEQFF
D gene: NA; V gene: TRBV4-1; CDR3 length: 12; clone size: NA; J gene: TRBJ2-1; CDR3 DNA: TGCGCCAGCAGCCAATGGGGGAATGAGCAGTTCTTC; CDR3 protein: CASSQWGNEQFF
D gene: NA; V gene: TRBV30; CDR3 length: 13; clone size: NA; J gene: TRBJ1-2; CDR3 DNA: TGTGCCTGGAGTTTAGGTACAAGGTCGGGCTACACCTTC; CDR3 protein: CAWSLGTRSGYTF
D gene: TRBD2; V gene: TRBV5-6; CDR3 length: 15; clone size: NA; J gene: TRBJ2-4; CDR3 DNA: TGTGCCAGCAGCTTGTCCGTGGGCGGGGGGAACATTCAGTACTTC; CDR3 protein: CASSLSVGGGNIQYF
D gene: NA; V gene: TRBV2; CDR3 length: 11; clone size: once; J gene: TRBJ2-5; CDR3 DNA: TGTGCCAGCAGTGAAGACGGTGGTTCCCACTTC; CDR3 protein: CASSEDGGSHF
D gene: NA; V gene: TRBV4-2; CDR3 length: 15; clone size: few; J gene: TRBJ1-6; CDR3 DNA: TGTGCCAGCAGCATCAGGGGAGGCCATAATTCACCCCTCCACTTT; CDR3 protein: CASSIRGGHNSPLHF
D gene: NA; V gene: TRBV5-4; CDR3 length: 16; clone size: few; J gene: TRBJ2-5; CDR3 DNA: TGTGCCAGCAGCTCATCGGGCAGTTTTTTAAGGGAGACCCAGTACTTC; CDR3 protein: CASSSSGSFLRETQYF
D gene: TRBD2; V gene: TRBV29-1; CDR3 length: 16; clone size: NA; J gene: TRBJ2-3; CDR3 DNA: TGCAGCGTTGAAGATCTGGGACTAGGAATCACAGATACGCAGTATTTT; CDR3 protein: CSVEDLGLGITDTQYF
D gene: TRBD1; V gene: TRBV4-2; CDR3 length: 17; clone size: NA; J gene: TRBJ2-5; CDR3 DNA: TGTGCCAGCAGCCAAGTAACGGGGACAGGCTCAAGGGAGACCCAGTACTTC; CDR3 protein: CASSQVTGTGSRETQYF
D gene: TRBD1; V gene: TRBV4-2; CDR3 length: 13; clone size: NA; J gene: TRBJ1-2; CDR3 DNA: TGTGCCAGCAGCCAAGAAGACAGGGTAGTGAGCACCTTC; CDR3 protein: CASSQEDRVVSTF
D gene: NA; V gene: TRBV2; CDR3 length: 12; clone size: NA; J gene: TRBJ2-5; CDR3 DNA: TGTGCCAGCAGTCGGGACCAAGAGACCCAGTACTTC; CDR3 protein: CASSRDQETQYF
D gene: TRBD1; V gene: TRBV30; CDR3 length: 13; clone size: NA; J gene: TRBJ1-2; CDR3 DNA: TGTGCCTGGACCGCCGGGACAGGGGATGGCTACACCTTC; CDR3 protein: CAWTAGTGDGYTF
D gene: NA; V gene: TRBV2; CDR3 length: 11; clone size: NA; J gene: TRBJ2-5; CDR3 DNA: TGTGCCAGCCAAGGGTTAGAGACCCAGTACTTC; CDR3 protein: CASQGLETQYF
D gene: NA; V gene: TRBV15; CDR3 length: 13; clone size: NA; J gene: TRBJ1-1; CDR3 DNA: TGTGCCACCGCGTGGGTGGGGAACACTGAAGCTTTCTTT; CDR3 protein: CATAWVGNTEAFF
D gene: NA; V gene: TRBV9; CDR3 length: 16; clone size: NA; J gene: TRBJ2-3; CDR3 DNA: TGTGCCAGCAGCGTAGCGGCAGGGTTCGGCACAGATACGCAGTATTTT; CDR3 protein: CASSVAAGFGTDTQYF
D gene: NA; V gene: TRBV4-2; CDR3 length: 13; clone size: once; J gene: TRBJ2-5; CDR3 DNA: TGTGCCAGCAGCCGGACAGTCGAAGAGACCCAGTACTTC; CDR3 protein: CASSRTVEETQYF
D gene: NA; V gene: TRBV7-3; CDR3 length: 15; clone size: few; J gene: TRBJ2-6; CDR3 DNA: TGTGCCAGCAGTTTCTCAGACTCTGGGGCCAACGTCCTGACTTTC; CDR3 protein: CASSFSDSGANVLTF
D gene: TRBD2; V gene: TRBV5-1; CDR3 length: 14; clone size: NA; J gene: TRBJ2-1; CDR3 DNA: TGCGCCAGCAGCTTTAGCGGGGGGCGGAGTGAGCAGTTCTTC; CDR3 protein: CASSFSGGRSEQFF
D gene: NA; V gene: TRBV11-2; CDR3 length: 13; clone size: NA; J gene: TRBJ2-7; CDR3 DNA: TGTGCCAGCAGCTTAGACAGGGGAGGCGAGCAGTACTTC; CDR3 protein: CASSLDRGGEQYF
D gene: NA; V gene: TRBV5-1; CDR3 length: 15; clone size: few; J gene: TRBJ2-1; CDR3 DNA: TGCGCCAGCAGACCGCTCGGGGCGCGGCACAATGAGCAGTTCTTC; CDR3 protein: CASRPLGARHNEQFF
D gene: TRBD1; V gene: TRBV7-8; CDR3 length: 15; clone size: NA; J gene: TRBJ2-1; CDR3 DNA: TGTGCCAGCAGCCCAGACAGGGGGGCTTACAATGAGCAGTTCTTC; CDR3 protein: CASSPDRGAYNEQFF
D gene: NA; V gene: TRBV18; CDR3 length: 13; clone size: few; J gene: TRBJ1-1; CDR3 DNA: TGTGCCAGCTCGAAGATGGGGGGCACTGAAGCTTTCTTT; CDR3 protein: CASSKMGGTEAFF
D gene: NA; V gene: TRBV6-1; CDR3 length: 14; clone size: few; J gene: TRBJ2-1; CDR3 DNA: TGTGCCAGCAGTACCCCGGCAGCCTACAATGAGCAGTTCTTC; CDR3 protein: CASSTPAAYNEQFF
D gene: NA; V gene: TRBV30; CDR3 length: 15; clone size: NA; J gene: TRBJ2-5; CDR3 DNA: TGTGCCTGGAGTACCCGGACAGTCTCCCAAGAGACCCAGTACTTC; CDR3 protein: CAWSTRTVSQETQYF
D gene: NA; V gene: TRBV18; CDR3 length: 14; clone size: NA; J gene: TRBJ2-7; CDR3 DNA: TGTGCCAGCTCACCCGGTCGGGGGAACTACGAGCAGTACTTC; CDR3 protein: CASSPGRGNYEQYF
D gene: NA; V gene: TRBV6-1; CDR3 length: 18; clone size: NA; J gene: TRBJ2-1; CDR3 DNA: TGTGCCAGCAGTGAACAGCCGGGGCCCCGCCGCTCCTACAATGAGCAGTTCTTC; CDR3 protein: CASSEQPGPRRSYNEQFF
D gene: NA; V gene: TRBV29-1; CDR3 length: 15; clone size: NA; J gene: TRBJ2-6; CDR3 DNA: TGCAGCGTCTCCCCAGGGCTCTCTGGGGCCAACGTCCTGACTTTC; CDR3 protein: CSVSPGLSGANVLTF
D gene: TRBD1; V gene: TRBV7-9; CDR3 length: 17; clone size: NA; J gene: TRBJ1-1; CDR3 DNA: TGTGCCAGCAGCCCGGGACAGGGGGCTCCTTTCGTCACTGAAGCTTTCTTT; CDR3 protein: CASSPGQGAPFVTEAFF
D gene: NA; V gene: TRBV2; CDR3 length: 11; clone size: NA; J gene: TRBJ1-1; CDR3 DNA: TGTGCCAGCAGTGTCTACACTGAAGCTTTCTTT; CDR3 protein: CASSVYTEAFF
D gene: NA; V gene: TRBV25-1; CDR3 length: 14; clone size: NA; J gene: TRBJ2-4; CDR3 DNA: TGTGCCAGGCGACAGGGAGGTACGGAAAACATTCAGTACTTC; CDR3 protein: CARRQGGTENIQYF
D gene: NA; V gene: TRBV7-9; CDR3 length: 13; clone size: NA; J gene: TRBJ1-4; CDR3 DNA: TGTGCCAGCCGGGTGCTCCCAGGGGAAAAACTGTTTTTT; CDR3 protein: CASRVLPGEKLFF
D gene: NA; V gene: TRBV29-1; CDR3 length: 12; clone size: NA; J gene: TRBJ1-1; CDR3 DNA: TGCAGCGTTATCGGGGGTGTCACTGAAGCTTTCTTT; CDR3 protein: CSVIGGVTEAFF
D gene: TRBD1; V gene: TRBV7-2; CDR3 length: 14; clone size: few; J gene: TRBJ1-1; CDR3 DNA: TGTGCCAGCAGCGCAAACAGGGGGCTGCCCGAAGCTTTCTTT; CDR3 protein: CASSANRGLPEAFF
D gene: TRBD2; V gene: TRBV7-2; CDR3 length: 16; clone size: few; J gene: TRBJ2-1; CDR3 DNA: TGTGCCAGCAGCTTATCCGGGACTATCGCCGAGTTGGGGCAGTTCTTC; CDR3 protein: CASSLSGTIAELGQFF
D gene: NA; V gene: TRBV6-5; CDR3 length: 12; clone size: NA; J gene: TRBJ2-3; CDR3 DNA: TGTGCCAGCAGTACAATGGCAGATACGCAGTATTTT; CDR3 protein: CASSTMADTQYF
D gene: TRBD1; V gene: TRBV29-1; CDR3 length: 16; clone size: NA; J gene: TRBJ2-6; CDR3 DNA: TGCAGCGTTTGGGACAGGGGGTTAACTGGGGCCAACGTCCTGACTTTC; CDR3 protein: CSVWDRGLTGANVLTF
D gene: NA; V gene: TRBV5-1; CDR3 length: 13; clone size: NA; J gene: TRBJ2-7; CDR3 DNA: TGCGCCAGCAGCGGGGGTACGAGATACGAGCAGTACTTC; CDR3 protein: CASSGGTRYEQYF
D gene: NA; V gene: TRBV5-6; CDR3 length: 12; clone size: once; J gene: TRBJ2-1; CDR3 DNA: TGTGCCAGCAGCTTGGGGACGGTCCCCGGGTTCTTC; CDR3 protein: CASSLGTVPGFF
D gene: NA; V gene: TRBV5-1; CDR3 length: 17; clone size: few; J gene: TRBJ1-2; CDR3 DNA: TGCGCCAGCAGCTTGGGGGCTTACAGGGAGACTTCCTATGGCTACACCTTC; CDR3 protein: CASSLGAYRETSYGYTF
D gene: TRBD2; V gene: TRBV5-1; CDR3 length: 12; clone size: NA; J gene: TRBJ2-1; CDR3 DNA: TGCGCCAGCAGCGCCAGACTAGCGCCGCAGTTCTTC; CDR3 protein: CASSARLAPQFF
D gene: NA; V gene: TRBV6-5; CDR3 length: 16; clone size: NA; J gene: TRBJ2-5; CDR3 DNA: TGTGCCAGCAGTTACTCGAGGAGGCTCCTGAGTAAGACCCAGTACTTC; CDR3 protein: CASSYSRRLLSKTQYF
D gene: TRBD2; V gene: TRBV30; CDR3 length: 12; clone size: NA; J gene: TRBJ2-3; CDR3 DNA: TGTGCCTGGAGGTTACTAGCGGATACGCAGTATTTT; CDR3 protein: CAWRLLADTQYF
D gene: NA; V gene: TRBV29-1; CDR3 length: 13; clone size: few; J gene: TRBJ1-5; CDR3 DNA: TGCAGCGTTGAAGTAGGGTCCGATCAGCCCCAGCATTTT; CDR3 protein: CSVEVGSDQPQHF
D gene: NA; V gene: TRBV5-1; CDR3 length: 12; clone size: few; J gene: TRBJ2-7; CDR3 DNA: TGCGCCAGCAGCTTGGTGGGAGGCGAGCAGTACTTC; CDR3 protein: CASSLVGGEQYF